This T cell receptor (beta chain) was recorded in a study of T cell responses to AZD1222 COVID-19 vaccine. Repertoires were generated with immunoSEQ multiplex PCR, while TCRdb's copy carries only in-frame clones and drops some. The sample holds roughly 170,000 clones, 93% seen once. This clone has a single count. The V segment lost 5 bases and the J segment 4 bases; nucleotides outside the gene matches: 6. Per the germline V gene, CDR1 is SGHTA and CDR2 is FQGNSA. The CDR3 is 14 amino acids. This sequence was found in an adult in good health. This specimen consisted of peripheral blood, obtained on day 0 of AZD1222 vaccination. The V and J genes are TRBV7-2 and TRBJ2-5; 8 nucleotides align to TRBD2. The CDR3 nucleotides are TGTGCCAGCAGCCCCGGGGGGGGTGTAGAGACCCAGTACTTC. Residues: CASSPGGGVETQYF. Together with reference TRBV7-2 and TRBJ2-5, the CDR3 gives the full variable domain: GAGVSQSPSNKVTEKGKDVELRCDPISGHTALYWYRQSLGQGLEFLIYFQGNSAPDKSGLPSDRFSAERTGGSVSTLTIQRTQQEDSAVYLCASSPGGGVETQYFGPGTRLLVL.